This entry lists 9 T cell receptor beta chains sequenced from one sample in a study of OX40 agonist ivuxolimab in advanced cancers. Produced via immunoSEQ multiplex PCR; TCRdb's table is partial and in-frame only. Seen here are 60,000 to 75,000 clones, about four fifths observed once, and the top ten hold more than 0.8%. Sequenced material: CD4+ or CD8+ T cells sorted from blood, taken in a trial of the OX40 agonist ivuxolimab. These receptors were collected from an adult with an advanced solid tumor such as melanoma, head and neck, liver or kidney cancer.

This chain uses TRBV19 with TRBJ2-6; D is uncertain. Germline-derived CDR1 and CDR2 are LNHDA and SQIVND (reference sequence). CDR3 length: 17 residues. Trimming cost V 5 bases and J 0 bases, with 14 bases left between them. This CDR3 is CASSLRTAISGANVLTF. DNA of the CDR3: TGTGCCAGTAGTCTGAGGACGGCGATCTCTGGGGCCAACGTCCTGACTTTC.

Details on this clone: At one end, the junction sequence differs from germline, possibly due to a read error. This chain joins TRBV16 and TRBJ1-2; D ambiguous. In germline, CDR1 is KGHSY, CDR2 FQNENV. The CDR3 consists of 15 residues. The CDR3 region is CTSSQSADKLGGYTF. The CDR3 DNA reads as TGTACCAGCAGCCAATCCGCCGACAAGTTGGGCGGCTACACCTTC.

This rearrangement joins TRBV21-1 to TRBJ2-1. TRBV21-1 is listed as a pseudogene. CDR3 length equals 14 residues. CDR3 sequence: CASSNWMGGYEQFF. CDR3 nucleotide sequence: TGTGCCAGCAGCAATTGGATGGGGGGCTATGAGCAGTTCTTC.

This chain links TRBV5-1 with TRBJ2-7; maybe TRBD2 (5 bases). The CDR3 is 15 residues long. Germline loops: CDR1 SGHRS, CDR2 YFSETQ. V was pared by 1 base and J by 3 bases, with 14 bases between. CDR3 bases: TGCGCCAGCAGCTTGACTAGTGTTCCGTACTACGAGCAGTACTTC. Encoded protein: CASSLTSVPYYEQYF.

The V and J genes are TRBV6-6 and TRBJ2-1, with D uncertain. Germline assignment: CDR1 MNHNY and CDR2 SVGAGI (reference sequence). CDR3 size: 12 residues. The germline V and J ends were trimmed by 0 bases and 10 bases, with 7 bases remaining between them. Written as DNA, the CDR3 is TGTGCCAGCAGTTACTCAGGTGACGAGCAGTTCTTC. Its protein is CASSYSGDEQFF.

This clone was found a few times. This chain uses TRBV5-1 with TRBJ2-7, with D possibly matching TRBD1 (6 bases). Per the germline V gene, CDR1 is SGHRS and CDR2 is YFSETQ. Deletions cut 0 bases from V and 5 bases from J, with 18 bases between. The CDR3 totals 16 residues. CDR3 protein: CASSLVSPGDGHEQYF. The CDR3 bases are TGCGCCAGCAGCTTGGTCTCCCCAGGGGACGGCCACGAGCAGTACTTC.

This clone was counted once. J is TRBJ1-2 and V is TRBV19; perhaps TRBD1 as D (5 bases). This CDR3 has 14 residues. The germline CDR1 and CDR2 sequences are LNHDA and SQIVND (reference sequence). V lost 5 bases, J lost 3 bases, and 13 bases lay in between. The CDR3 region is CASSDGGSDYGYTF. Here the CDR3 DNA reads TGTGCCAGTAGTGACGGGGGGTCTGACTATGGCTACACCTTC.

The genes are TRBV18 and TRBJ1-4; the match to TRBD1 covers 9 bases. CDR1 and CDR2 (germline): KGHSH, LQKENI. The CDR3 contains 16 residues. J gave up 4 bases and V 4 bases, and 7 bases lay outside the gene matches. CDR3 region: CASSHRDRVGNEKLFF. CDR3 coding DNA: TGTGCCAGCTCACACCGGGACAGGGTTGGTAATGAAAAACTGTTTTTT.

The genes are TRBV2 and TRBJ1-2; TRBD1 aligns across 9 bases. Germline CDR1 and CDR2: SNHLY and FYNNEI. The length of the CDR3 is 13 residues. V shed 4 bases and J 4 bases; nucleotides not matched to a gene: 1. This CDR3 is CASSGTGAYGYTF. CDR3 in DNA: TGTGCCAGCAGTGGGACAGGGGCCTATGGCTACACCTTC. Combining the CDR3 with reference TRBV2 and TRBJ1-2 gives the whole variable domain EPEVTQTPSHQVTQMGQEVILRCVPISNHLYFYWYRQILGQKVEFLVSFYNNEISEKSEIFDDQFSVERPDGSNFTLKIRSTKLEDSAMYFCASSGTGAYGYTFGSGTRLTVV.